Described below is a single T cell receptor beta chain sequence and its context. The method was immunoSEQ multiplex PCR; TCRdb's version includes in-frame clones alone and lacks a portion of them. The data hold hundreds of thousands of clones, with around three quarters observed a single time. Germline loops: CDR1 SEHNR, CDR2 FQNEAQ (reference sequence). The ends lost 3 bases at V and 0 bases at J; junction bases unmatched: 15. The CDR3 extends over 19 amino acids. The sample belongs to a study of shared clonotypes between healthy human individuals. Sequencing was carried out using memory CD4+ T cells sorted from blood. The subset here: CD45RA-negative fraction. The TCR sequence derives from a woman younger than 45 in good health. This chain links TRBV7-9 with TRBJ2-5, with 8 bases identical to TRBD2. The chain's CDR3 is CASSFPFLAGKTNQETQYF. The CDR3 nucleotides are TGTGCCAGCAGCTTCCCTTTTTTAGCGGGAAAGACAAACCAAGAGACCCAGTACTTC.